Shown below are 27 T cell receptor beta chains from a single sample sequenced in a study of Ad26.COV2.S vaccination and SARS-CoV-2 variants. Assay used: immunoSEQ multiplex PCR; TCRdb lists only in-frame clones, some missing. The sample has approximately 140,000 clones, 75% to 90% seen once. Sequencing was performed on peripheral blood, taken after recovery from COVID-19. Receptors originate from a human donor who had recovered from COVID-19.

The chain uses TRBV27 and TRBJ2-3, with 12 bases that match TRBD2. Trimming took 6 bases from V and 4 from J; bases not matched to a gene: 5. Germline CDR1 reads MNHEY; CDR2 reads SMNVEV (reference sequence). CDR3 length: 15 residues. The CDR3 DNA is TGTGCCAGCAGCCTAGCGGGGGGGTGGTCAGATACGCAGTATTTT. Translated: CASSLAGGWSDTQYF.

Here the CDR3 reads CASSSGTSGQETQYF. The CDR3 nucleotides read TGCGCCAGCAGCTCCGGGACTAGCGGGCAAGAGACCCAGTACTTC. The V gene is TRBV5-1, the J gene TRBJ2-5, with TRBD2 matching over 12 bases. Trimming took 3 bases from V and 2 from J; bases not matched to a gene: 2. The CDR3 runs 15 residues. Germline CDR1 SGHRS, CDR2 YFSETQ.

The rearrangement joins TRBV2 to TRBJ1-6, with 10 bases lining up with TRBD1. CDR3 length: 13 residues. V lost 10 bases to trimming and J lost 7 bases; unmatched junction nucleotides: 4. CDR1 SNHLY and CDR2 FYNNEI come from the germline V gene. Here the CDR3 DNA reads TGTGCCACCCAGGACAGGGGGAATTCACCCCTCCACTTT. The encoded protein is CATQDRGNSPLHF.

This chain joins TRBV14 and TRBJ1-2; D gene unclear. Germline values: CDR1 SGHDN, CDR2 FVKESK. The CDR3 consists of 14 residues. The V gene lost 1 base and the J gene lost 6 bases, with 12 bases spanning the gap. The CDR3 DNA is TGTGCCAGCAGCCAAGGGTACAGATTACATGGCTACACCTTC. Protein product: CASSQGYRLHGYTF.

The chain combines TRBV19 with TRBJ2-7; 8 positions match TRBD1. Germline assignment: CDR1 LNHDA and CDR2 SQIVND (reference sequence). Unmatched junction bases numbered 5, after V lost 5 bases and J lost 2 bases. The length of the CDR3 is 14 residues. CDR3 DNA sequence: TGTGCCAGTAGTCCCGGGACAGGCGCCTACGAGCAGTACTTC. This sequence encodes CASSPGTGAYEQYF.

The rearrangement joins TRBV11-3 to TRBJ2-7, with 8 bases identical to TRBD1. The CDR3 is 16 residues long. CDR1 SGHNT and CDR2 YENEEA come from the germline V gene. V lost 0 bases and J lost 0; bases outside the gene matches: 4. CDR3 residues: CASSLDGQGSSYEQYF. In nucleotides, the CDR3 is TGTGCCAGCAGCTTAGATGGACAGGGCAGCTCCTACGAGCAGTACTTC.

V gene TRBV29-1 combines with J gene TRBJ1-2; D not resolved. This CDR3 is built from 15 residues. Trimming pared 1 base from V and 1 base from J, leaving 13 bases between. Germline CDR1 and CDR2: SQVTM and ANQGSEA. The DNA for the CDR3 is TGCAGCGTTGAAGGGAGGGAGGCCTTTAACTATGGCTACACCTTC. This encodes CSVEGREAFNYGYTF.

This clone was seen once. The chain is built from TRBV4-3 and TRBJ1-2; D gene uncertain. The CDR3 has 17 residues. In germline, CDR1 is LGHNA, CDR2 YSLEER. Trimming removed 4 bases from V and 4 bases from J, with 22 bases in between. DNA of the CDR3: TGCGCCAGCAGCCCCGCGGTTTTGTCGGCCCCCCTCTATGGCTACACCTTC. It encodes CASSPAVLSAPLYGYTF.

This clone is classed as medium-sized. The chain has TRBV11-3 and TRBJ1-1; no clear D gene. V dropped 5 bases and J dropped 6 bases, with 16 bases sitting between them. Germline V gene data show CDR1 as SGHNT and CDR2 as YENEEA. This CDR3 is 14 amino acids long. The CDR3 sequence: CASSPGRGISEAFF. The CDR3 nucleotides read TGTGCCAGCAGCCCAGGACGGGGTATCTCTGAAGCTTTCTTT.

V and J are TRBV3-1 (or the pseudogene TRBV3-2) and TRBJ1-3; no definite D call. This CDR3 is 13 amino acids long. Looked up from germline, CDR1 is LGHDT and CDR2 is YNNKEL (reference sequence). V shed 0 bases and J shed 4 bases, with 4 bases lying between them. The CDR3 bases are TGTGCCAGCAGCCAAGATTACGGAAACACCATATATTTT. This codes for CASSQDYGNTIYF.

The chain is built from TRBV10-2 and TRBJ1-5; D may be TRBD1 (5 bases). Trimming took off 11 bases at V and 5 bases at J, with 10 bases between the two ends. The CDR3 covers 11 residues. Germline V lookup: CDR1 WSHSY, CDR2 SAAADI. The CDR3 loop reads CAVGRDQPQHF. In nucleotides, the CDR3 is TGCGCCGTGGGCAGGGATCAGCCCCAGCATTTT.

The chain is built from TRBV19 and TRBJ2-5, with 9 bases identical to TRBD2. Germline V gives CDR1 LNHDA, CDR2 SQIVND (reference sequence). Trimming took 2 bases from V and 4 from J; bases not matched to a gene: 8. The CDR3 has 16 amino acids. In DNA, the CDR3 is TGTGCCAGTAGTATAAGACTAGCGGAGGTTTCAGAGACCCAGTACTTC. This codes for CASSIRLAEVSETQYF. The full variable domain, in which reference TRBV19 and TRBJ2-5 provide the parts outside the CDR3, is DGGITQSPKYLFRKEGQNVTLSCEQNLNHDAMYWYRQDPGQGLRLIYYSQIVNDFQKGDIAEGYSVSREKKESFPLTVTSAQKNPTAFYLCASSIRLAEVSETQYFGPGTRLLVL.

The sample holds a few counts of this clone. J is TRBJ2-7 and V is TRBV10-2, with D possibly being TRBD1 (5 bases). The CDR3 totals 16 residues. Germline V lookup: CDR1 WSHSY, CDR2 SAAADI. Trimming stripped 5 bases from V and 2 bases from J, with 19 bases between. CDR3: CASSRPKGLSTYEQYF. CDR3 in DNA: TGCGCCAGCAGTCGCCCGAAGGGGCTTTCCACCTACGAGCAGTACTTC.

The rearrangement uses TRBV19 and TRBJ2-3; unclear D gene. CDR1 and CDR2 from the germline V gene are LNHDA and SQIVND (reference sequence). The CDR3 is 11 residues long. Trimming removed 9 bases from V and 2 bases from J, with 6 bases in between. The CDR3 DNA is TGTGCCAGCGCTATCACAGATACGCAGTATTTT. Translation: CASAITDTQYF.

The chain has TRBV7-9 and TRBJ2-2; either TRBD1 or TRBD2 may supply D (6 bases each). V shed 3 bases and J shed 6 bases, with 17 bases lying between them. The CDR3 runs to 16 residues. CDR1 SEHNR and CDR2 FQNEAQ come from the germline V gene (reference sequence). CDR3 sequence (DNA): TGTGCCAGCAGCTTCTTCTCAGGGGTAGCGGCCGGGGAGCTGTTTTTT. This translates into CASSFFSGVAAGELFF. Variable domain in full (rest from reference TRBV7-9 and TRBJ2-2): DTGVSQNPRHKITKRGQNVTFRCDPISEHNRLYWYRQTLGQGPEFLTYFQNEAQLEKSRLLSDRFSAERPKGSFSTLEIQRTEQGDSAMYLCASSFFSGVAAGELFFGEGSRLTVL.

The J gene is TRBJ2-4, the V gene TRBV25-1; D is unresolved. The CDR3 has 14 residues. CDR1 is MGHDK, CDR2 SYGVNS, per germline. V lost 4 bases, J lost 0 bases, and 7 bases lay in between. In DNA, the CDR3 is TGTGCCAGCAGTGCCTCATTAGCCAAAAACATTCAGTACTTC. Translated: CASSASLAKNIQYF.

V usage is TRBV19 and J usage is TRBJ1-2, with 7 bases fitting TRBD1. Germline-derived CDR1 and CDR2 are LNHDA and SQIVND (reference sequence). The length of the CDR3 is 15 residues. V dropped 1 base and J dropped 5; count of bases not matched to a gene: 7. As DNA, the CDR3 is TGTGCCAGTAGTATAGGACAGGGAGGAATATATGGCTACACCTTC. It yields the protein CASSIGQGGIYGYTF.

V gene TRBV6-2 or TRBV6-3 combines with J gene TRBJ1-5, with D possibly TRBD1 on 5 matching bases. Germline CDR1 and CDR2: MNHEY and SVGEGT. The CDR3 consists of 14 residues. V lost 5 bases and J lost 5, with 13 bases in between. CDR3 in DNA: TGTGCCAGCAGTCCCGTGCGGGGGGATCAGCCCCAGCATTTT. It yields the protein CASSPVRGDQPQHF.

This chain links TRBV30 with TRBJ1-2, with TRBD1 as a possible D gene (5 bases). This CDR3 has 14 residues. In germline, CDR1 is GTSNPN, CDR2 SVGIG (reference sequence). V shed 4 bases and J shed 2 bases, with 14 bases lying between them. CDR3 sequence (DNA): TGTGCCTGGACCCGGGACCTTACGAACTATGGCTACACCTTC. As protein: CAWTRDLTNYGYTF.

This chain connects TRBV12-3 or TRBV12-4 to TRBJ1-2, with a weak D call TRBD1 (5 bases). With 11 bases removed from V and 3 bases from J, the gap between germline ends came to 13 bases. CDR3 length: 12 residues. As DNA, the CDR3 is TGTGCCTCTAAGCAGGGCGACTATGGCTACACCTTC. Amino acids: CASKQGDYGYTF.

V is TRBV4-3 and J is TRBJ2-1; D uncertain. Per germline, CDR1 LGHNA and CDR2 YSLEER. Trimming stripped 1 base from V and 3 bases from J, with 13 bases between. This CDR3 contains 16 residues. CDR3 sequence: CASSQGARTYYNEQFF. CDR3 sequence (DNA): TGCGCCAGCAGCCAAGGCGCCAGAACCTACTACAATGAGCAGTTCTTC.

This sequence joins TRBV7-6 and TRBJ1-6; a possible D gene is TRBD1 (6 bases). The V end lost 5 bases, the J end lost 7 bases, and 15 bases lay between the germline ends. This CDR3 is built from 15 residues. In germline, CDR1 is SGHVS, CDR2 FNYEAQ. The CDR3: CASSRWTESNSPLHF. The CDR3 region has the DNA TGTGCCAGCAGCCGATGGACAGAAAGCAATTCACCCCTCCACTTT.

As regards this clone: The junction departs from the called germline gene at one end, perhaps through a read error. The CDR3 here is CASSARDRARHSWDF. The CDR3 coding sequence is TGTGCCAGCAGCGCCCGGGACAGGGCCCGACATAGTTGGGACTTT. The V and J genes are TRBV7-8 and TRBJ1-1; TRBD1 agrees at 9 bases. Germline V gene sequence: CDR1 SGHVS, CDR2 FQNEAQ. The CDR3 extends over 15 amino acids.

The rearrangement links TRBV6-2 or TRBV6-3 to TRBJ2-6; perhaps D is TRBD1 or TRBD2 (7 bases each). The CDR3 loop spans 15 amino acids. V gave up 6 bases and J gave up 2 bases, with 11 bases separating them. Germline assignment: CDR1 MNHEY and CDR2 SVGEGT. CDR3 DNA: TGTGCCAGCAGCCAGGGGGGGGCTGGGGCCAACGTCCTGACTTTC. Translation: CASSQGGAGANVLTF.

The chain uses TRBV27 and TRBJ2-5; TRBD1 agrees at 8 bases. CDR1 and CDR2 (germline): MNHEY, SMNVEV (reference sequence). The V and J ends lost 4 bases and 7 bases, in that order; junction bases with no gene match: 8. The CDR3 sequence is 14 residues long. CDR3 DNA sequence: TGTGCCAGCAGTTCGACAGGGGCCGGGGCGACCCAGTACTTC. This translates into CASSSTGAGATQYF.

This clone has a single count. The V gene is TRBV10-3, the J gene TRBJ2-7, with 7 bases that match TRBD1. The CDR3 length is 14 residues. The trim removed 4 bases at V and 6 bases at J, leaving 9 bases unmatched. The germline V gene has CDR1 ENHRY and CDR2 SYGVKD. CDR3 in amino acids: CAISGTGEGFEQYF. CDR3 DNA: TGTGCCATCAGTGGGACAGGCGAGGGCTTCGAGCAGTACTTC.

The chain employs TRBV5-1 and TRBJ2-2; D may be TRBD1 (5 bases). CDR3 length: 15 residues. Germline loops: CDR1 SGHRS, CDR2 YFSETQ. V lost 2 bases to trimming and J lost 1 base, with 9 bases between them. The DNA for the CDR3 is TGCGCCAGCAGCTTACTCCAGGGGAACACCGGGGAGCTGTTTTTT. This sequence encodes CASSLLQGNTGELFF.